Listed below are T cell receptor beta chains from one sample, sequenced in a study of OX40 agonist ivuxolimab in advanced cancers. Profiling relied on immunoSEQ multiplex PCR, and the TCRdb table lists in-frame clones only, not all of them. The sample carries about 40,000 clones, roughly 82% recorded once. Here the sequenced sample was CD4+ or CD8+ T cells sorted from blood, taken in a trial of the OX40 agonist ivuxolimab. The receptors here all came from an adult with an advanced solid tumor such as melanoma, head and neck, liver or kidney cancer. The CDR3 runs from the conserved cysteine through the conserved F or W. Fields, in order: V gene, D gene, clone size, J gene, CDR3 protein, CDR3 DNA. D genes are given only for firm matches. The size of a clone is reported for some rows only, either as once, few or many, or as a class for expanded clones.

v_gene: TRBV18
d_gene: TRBD1
abundance: -
j_gene: TRBJ1-3
CDR3aa: CASSPGQGDTIYF
CDR3nt: TGTGCCAGCTCACCCGGACAGGGGGACACCATATATTTT

v_gene: TRBV6-1
d_gene: TRBD2
abundance: -
j_gene: TRBJ2-3
CDR3aa: CASSEFLAGTTDTQYF
CDR3nt: TGTGCCAGCAGTGAGTTTCTAGCGGGTACCACAGATACGCAGTATTTT

v_gene: TRBV6-1
d_gene: TRBD1
abundance: -
j_gene: TRBJ1-5
CDR3aa: CASSLDRGGNQPQHF
CDR3nt: TGTGCCAGCAGCCTTGACAGGGGGGGCAATCAGCCCCAGCATTTT

v_gene: TRBV9
d_gene: -
abundance: -
j_gene: TRBJ1-3
CDR3aa: CASSVLGHSLTSGNTIYF
CDR3nt: TGTGCCAGCAGCGTTTTGGGGCACAGCCTGACCTCTGGAAACACCATATATTTT

v_gene: TRBV6-5
d_gene: TRBD1
abundance: -
j_gene: TRBJ2-7
CDR3aa: CASSYGTGGGEQYF
CDR3nt: TGTGCCAGCAGTTATGGGACAGGGGGAGGAGAGCAGTACTTC

v_gene: TRBV30
d_gene: TRBD1
abundance: -
j_gene: TRBJ2-7
CDR3aa: CAWGDLGTGLREQYF
CDR3nt: TGTGCCTGGGGTGACCTAGGGACAGGCCTCCGGGAGCAGTACTTC

v_gene: TRBV18
d_gene: -
abundance: -
j_gene: TRBJ2-3
CDR3aa: CASSRGDGVIDTQYF
CDR3nt: TGTGCCAGCTCACGAGGGGACGGTGTCATAGATACGCAGTATTTT

v_gene: TRBV18
d_gene: -
abundance: -
j_gene: TRBJ2-7
CDR3aa: CASSPLPYEQYF
CDR3nt: TGTGCCAGCTCACCACTACCCTACGAGCAGTACTTC

v_gene: TRBV19
d_gene: TRBD2
abundance: once
j_gene: TRBJ2-3
CDR3aa: CASTPAGVAADTQYF
CDR3nt: TGTGCCAGTACCCCAGCGGGAGTTGCGGCAGATACGCAGTATTTT

v_gene: TRBV30
d_gene: -
abundance: -
j_gene: TRBJ1-6
CDR3aa: CAWRTGLDSPLHF
CDR3nt: TGTGCCTGGAGGACCGGCCTTGATTCACCCCTCCACTTT

v_gene: TRBV5-6
d_gene: TRBD2
abundance: -
j_gene: TRBJ2-7
CDR3aa: CASSSRIAGAFEQYF
CDR3nt: TGTGCCAGCAGCTCCCGAATAGCGGGAGCGTTCGAGCAGTACTTC

v_gene: TRBV27
d_gene: TRBD2
abundance: -
j_gene: TRBJ2-3
CDR3aa: CATNRGSLGTDTQYF
CDR3nt: TGTGCCACCAACCGCGGGAGTCTCGGGACAGATACGCAGTATTTT

v_gene: TRBV15
d_gene: TRBD2
abundance: -
j_gene: TRBJ2-1
CDR3aa: CATSRYGTSGPYNEQFF
CDR3nt: TGTGCCACCAGCAGATACGGGACTAGCGGACCCTACAATGAGCAGTTCTTC

v_gene: TRBV7-6
d_gene: -
abundance: -
j_gene: TRBJ1-4
CDR3aa: CASSFGRLNEKLFF
CDR3nt: TGTGCCAGCAGCTTTGGACGGTTGAATGAAAAACTGTTTTTT

v_gene: TRBV27
d_gene: TRBD2
abundance: -
j_gene: TRBJ2-1
CDR3aa: CASSLSWSGRIAYNEQFF
CDR3nt: TGTGCCAGCAGTTTATCGTGGAGCGGGAGGATAGCCTACAATGAGCAGTTCTTC

v_gene: TRBV5-1
d_gene: TRBD1
abundance: -
j_gene: TRBJ2-7
CDR3aa: CASSFRDRGRGEQYF
CDR3nt: TGCGCCAGCAGCTTCCGGGACAGGGGGCGCGGCGAGCAGTACTTC

v_gene: TRBV6-1
d_gene: -
abundance: -
j_gene: TRBJ1-1
CDR3aa: CASITWQGTEAFF
CDR3nt: TGTGCCAGCATAACGTGGCAGGGCACTGAAGCTTTCTTT

v_gene: TRBV18
d_gene: -
abundance: -
j_gene: TRBJ1-2
CDR3aa: CASSPLRQGNYGYTF
CDR3nt: TGTGCCAGCTCACCACTCAGGCAGGGTAACTATGGCTACACCTTC

v_gene: TRBV2
d_gene: -
abundance: -
j_gene: TRBJ2-1
CDR3aa: CASSEAMDSPPYNEQFF
CDR3nt: TGTGCCAGCAGTGAAGCTATGGACAGCCCGCCCTACAATGAGCAGTTCTTC

v_gene: TRBV29-1
d_gene: -
abundance: few
j_gene: TRBJ2-5
CDR3aa: CSLGLETQYF
CDR3nt: TGCAGCTTGGGACTGGAGACCCAGTACTTC

v_gene: TRBV6-6
d_gene: TRBD1
abundance: -
j_gene: TRBJ2-5
CDR3aa: CASSYGQGETQYF
CDR3nt: TGTGCCAGCAGTTACGGACAGGGTGAGACCCAGTACTTC

v_gene: TRBV5-1
d_gene: -
abundance: -
j_gene: TRBJ2-1
CDR3aa: CASSSHAAGVYNEQFF
CDR3nt: TGCGCCAGCAGCTCCCATGCCGCAGGGGTCTACAATGAGCAGTTCTTC

v_gene: TRBV6-5
d_gene: -
abundance: -
j_gene: TRBJ2-7
CDR3aa: CASTPLIGGAEQYF
CDR3nt: TGTGCCAGCACCCCACTTATAGGCGGTGCCGAGCAGTACTTC

v_gene: TRBV6-5
d_gene: TRBD1
abundance: -
j_gene: TRBJ1-2
CDR3aa: CASRDRGVNYGYTF
CDR3nt: TGTGCCAGCAGGGACAGGGGGGTTAACTATGGCTACACCTTC

v_gene: TRBV15
d_gene: -
abundance: -
j_gene: TRBJ2-7
CDR3aa: CATSRGQWSDEQYF
CDR3nt: TGTGCCACCAGCAGAGGACAGTGGAGCGACGAGCAGTACTTC

v_gene: TRBV11-2
d_gene: TRBD2
abundance: -
j_gene: TRBJ2-1
CDR3aa: CASSLDRSGTNVYYEQFF
CDR3nt: TGTGCCAGCAGCTTAGATCGATCAGGGACTAATGTCTACTATGAGCAGTTCTTC

v_gene: TRBV7-8
d_gene: TRBD1
abundance: -
j_gene: TRBJ2-2
CDR3aa: CASSLTGKGNTGELFF
CDR3nt: TGTGCCAGCAGCCTGACAGGGAAGGGTAACACCGGGGAGCTGTTTTTT